This T cell receptor beta chain appears in the sequencing data of a study of cytomegalovirus exposure and HLA in healthy donors. The PCR employed 60 Vbeta primers together with 13 Jbeta primers. The table came from immunoSEQ multiplex PCR; TCRdb's copy has only in-frame clones and leaves some out. The data contain roughly 100,000 clones, about 78% of them singletons. Per germline, CDR1 GTSNPN and CDR2 SVGIG (reference sequence). Trimming removed 0 bases at V and 7 bases at J, with 9 bases between. This CDR3 is 12 amino acids long. The receptor's source is a man under 40 in good health and CMV-seronegative. Sequencing used PBMCs. J is TRBJ1-1 and V is TRBV30; D is uncertain. CDR3 bases: TGTGCCTGGAGTGTACCGGTAAATGAAGCTTTCTTT. Amino acid sequence: CAWSVPVNEAFF.